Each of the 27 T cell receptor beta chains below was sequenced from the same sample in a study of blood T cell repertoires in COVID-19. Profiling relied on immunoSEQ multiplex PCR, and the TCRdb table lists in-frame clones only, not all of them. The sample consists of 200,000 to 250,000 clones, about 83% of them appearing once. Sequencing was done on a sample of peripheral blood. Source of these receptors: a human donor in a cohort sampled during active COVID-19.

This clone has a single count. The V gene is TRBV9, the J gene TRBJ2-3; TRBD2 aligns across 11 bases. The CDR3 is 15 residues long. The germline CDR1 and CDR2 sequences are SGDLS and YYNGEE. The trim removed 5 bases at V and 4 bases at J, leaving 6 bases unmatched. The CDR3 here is CASSVIAGGADTQYF. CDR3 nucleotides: TGTGCCAGCAGTGTCATAGCGGGAGGGGCAGATACGCAGTATTTT.

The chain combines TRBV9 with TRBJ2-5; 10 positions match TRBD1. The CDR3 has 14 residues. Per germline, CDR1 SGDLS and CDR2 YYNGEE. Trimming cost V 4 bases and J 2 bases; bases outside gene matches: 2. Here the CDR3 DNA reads TGTGCCAGCAGCCCGGGACAGGGGCAAGAGACCCAGTACTTC. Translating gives CASSPGQGQETQYF.

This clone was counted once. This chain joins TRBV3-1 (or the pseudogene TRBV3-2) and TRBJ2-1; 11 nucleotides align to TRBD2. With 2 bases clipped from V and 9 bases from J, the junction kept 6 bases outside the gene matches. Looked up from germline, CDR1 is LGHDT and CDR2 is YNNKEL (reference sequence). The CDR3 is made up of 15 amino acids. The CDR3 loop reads CASSQYTSGSGEQFF. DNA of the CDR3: TGTGCCAGCAGCCAATACACTAGCGGGAGTGGTGAGCAGTTCTTC.

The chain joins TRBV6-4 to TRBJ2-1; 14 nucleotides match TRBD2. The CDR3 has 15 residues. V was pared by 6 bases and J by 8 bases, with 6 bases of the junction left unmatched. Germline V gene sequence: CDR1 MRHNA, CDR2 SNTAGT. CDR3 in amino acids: CASRRLAGGGDEQFF. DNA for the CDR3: TGTGCCAGCAGGAGACTAGCGGGAGGGGGTGATGAGCAGTTCTTC.

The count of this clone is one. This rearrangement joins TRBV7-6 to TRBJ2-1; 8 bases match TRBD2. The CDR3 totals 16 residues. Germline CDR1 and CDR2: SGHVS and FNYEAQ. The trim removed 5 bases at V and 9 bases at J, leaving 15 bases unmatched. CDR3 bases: TGTGCCAGCAGCCCAAGTACGGGGGGGATTTGGGGTGAGCAGTTCTTC. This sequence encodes CASSPSTGGIWGEQFF.

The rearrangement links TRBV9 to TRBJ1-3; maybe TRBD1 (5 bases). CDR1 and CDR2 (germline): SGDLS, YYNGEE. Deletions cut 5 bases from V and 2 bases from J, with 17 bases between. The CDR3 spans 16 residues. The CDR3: CASSPRGSATGNTIYF. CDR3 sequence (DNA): TGTGCCAGCAGTCCTAGGGGATCAGCTACTGGAAACACCATATATTTT.

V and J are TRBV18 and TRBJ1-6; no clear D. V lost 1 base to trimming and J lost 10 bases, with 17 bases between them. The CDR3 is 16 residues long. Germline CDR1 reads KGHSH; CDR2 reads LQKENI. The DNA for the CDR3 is TGTGCCAGCTCACCACAGTTTAATTCGAGAGGATCACCCCTCCACTTT. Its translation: CASSPQFNSRGSPLHF.

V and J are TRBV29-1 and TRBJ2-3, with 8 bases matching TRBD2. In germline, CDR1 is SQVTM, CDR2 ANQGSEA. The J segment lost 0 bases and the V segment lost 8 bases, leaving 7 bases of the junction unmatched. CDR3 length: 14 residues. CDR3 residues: CSRSGGESTDTQYF. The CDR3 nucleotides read TGCAGCCGTTCCGGGGGGGAAAGCACAGATACGCAGTATTTT.

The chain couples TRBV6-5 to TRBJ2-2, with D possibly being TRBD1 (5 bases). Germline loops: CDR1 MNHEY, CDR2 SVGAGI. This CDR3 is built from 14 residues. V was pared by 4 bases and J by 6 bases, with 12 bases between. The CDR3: CASSFQGWSGELFF. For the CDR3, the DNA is TGTGCCAGCAGTTTCCAGGGATGGTCCGGGGAGCTGTTTTTT.

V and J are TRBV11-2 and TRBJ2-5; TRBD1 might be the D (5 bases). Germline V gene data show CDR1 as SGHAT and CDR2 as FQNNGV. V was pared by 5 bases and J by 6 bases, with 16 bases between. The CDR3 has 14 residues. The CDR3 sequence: CASSRDRWGKTQYF. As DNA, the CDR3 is TGTGCCAGCAGCCGAGATAGGTGGGGCAAGACCCAGTACTTC.

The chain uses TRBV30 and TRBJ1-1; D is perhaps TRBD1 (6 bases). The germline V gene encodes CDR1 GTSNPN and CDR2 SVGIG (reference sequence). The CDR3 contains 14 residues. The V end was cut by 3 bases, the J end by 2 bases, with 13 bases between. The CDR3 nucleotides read TGTGCCTGGAGAGGTCAGGACAGAAACACTGAAGCTTTCTTT. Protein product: CAWRGQDRNTEAFF.

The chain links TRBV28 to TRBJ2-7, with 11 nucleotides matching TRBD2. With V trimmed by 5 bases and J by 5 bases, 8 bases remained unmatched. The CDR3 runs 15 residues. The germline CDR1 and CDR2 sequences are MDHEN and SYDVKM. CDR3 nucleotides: TGTGCCAGCAGTCCGATAGCGGGAGGGCCGAACGAGCAGTACTTC. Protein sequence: CASSPIAGGPNEQYF.

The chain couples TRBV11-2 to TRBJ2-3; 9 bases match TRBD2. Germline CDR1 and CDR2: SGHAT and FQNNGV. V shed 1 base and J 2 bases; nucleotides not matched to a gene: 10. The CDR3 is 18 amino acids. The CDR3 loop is CASSLAMETSGYTDTQYF. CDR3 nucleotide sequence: TGTGCCAGCAGCTTAGCCATGGAGACTAGCGGTTACACAGATACGCAGTATTTT.

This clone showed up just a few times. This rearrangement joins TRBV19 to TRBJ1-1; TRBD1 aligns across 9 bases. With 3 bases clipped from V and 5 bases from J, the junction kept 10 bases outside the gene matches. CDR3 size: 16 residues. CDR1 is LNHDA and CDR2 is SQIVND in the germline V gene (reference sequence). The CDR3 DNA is TGTGCCAGTAGTATCGGGCTACAGGGGGCGGGGACTGAAGCTTTCTTT. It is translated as CASSIGLQGAGTEAFF. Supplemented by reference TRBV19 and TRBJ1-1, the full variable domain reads DGGITQSPKYLFRKEGQNVTLSCEQNLNHDAMYWYRQDPGQGLRLIYYSQIVNDFQKGDIAEGYSVSREKKESFPLTVTSAQKNPTAFYLCASSIGLQGAGTEAFFGQGTRLTVV.

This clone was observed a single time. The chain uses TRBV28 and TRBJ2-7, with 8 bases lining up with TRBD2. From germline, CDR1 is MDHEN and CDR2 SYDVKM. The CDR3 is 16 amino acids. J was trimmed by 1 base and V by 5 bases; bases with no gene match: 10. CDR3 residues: CASSNKRERTSYEQYF. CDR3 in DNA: TGTGCCAGCAGTAACAAGCGGGAGCGAACGTCCTACGAGCAGTACTTC.

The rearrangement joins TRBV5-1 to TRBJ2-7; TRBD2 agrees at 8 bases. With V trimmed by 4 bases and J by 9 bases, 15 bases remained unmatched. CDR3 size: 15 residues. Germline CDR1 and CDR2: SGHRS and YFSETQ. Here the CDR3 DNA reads TGCGCCAGCAGCCCTACCCTACGGGAGGGCGAAGGGCAGTACTTC. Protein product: CASSPTLREGEGQYF.

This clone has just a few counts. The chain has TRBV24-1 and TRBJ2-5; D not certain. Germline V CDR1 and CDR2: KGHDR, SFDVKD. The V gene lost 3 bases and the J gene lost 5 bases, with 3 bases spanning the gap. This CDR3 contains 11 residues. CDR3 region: CATSDRETQYF. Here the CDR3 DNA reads TGTGCCACCAGTGATCGGGAGACCCAGTACTTC.

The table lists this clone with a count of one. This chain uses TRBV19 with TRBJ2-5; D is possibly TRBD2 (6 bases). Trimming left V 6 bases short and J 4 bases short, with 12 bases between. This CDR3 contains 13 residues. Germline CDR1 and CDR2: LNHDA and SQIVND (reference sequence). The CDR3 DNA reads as TGTGCCAGTAGGGAGGGAGTCACAGAGACCCAGTACTTC. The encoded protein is CASREGVTETQYF.

CDR3 nucleotides: TGTGCCTGGAGTCGACAGGGGAACACTGAAGCTTTCTTT. This sequence encodes CAWSRQGNTEAFF. The rearrangement joins TRBV30 to TRBJ1-1; 7 bases match TRBD1. The CDR3 has 13 residues. V gave up 2 bases and J gave up 1 base; unmatched junction bases: 1. The germline CDR1 and CDR2 sequences are GTSNPN and SVGIG (reference sequence).

CDR3 sequence (DNA): TGTGCCAGCAGCCGACAGGGCAATCAGCCCCAGCATTTT. Amino acid sequence: CASSRQGNQPQHF. The V call is TRBV11-2, the J call TRBJ1-5; TRBD1 is a possible D gene (6 bases). This CDR3 is 13 amino acids long. V gave up 5 bases and J gave up 2 bases, with 7 bases separating them. From germline, CDR1 is SGHAT and CDR2 FQNNGV.

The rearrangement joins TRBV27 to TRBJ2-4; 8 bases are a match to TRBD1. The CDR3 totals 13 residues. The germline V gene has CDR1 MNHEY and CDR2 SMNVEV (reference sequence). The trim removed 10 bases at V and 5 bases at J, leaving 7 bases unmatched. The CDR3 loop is CAIARTGQNIQYF. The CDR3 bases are TGTGCCATTGCCCGGACAGGGCAAAACATTCAGTACTTC.

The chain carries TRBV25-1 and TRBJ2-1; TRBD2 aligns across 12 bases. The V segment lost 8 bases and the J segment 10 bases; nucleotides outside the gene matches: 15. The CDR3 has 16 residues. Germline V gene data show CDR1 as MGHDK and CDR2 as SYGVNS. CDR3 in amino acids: CASPAQLAGGMDEQFF. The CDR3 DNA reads TGTGCCAGCCCAGCCCAACTAGCGGGAGGAATGGACGAGCAGTTCTTC.

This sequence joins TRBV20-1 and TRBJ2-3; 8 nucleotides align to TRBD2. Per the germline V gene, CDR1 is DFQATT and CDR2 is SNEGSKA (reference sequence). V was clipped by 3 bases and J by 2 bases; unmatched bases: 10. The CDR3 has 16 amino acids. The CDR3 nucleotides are TGCAGTGCTAGTTTACAGCGGGAGACTTCCACAGATACGCAGTATTTT. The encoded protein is CSASLQRETSTDTQYF.

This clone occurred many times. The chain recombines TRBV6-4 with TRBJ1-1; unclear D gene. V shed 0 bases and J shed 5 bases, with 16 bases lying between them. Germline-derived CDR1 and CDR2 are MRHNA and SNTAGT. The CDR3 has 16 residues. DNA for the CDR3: TGTGCCAGCAGTGACTCGAGTCGGAGAGGGAGAACTGAAGCTTTCTTT. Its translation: CASSDSSRRGRTEAFF.

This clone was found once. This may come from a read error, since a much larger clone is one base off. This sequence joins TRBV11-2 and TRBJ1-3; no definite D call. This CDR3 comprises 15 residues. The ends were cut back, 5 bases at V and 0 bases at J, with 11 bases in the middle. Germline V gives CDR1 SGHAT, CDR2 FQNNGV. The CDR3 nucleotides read TGTGCCAGCAGCCAGGACGGGGTCTCTGGAAACACCATATATTTT. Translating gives CASSQDGVSGNTIYF.

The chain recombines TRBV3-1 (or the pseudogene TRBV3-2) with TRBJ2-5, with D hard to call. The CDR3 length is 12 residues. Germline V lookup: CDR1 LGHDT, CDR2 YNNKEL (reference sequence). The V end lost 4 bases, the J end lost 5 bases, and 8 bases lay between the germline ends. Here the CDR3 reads CASSPRFETQYF. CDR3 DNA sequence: TGTGCCAGCAGCCCGAGGTTCGAGACCCAGTACTTC.

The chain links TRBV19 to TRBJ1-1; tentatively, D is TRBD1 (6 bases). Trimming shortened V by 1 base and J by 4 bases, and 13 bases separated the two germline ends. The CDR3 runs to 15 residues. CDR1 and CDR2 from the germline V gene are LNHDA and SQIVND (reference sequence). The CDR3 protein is CASSIVGGPGTEAFF. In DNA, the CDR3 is TGTGCCAGTAGTATAGTAGGGGGACCGGGCACTGAAGCTTTCTTT.